These 29 T cell receptor beta chains originate from one sample sequenced in a study of cytomegalovirus exposure and HLA in healthy donors. PCR was performed using 60 Vbeta and 13 Jbeta primers. Sequencing used immunoSEQ multiplex PCR; TCRdb keeps in-frame clones, though not all of them. The sample records roughly 190,000 clones, around 81% being singletons. The sequenced material came from PBMCs. Receptors originate from a woman in her twenties or thirties in good health and CMV-seropositive.

This clone is a singleton in its sample. CDR3 protein: CASSWGDRDLPGYTF. The CDR3 DNA is TGCGCCAGCAGCTGGGGGGACAGGGACCTCCCTGGCTACACCTTC. The gene calls are TRBV5-1 and TRBJ1-2; 9 nucleotides match TRBD1. The germline gives CDR1 SGHRS, CDR2 YFSETQ. The V segment lost 3 bases and the J segment 7 bases; nucleotides outside the gene matches: 10. CDR3 length: 15 amino acids.

This chain links TRBV2 with TRBJ1-1; D may be TRBD1 (5 bases). The V end lost 7 bases, the J end lost 3 bases, and 15 bases lay between the germline ends. Germline lookup yields CDR1 SNHLY and CDR2 FYNNEI. CDR3 length: 14 amino acids. Here the CDR3 DNA reads TGTGCCAGCATACGTCAACAGGCGGACACTGAAGCTTTCTTT. It is translated as CASIRQQADTEAFF. Variable domain in full (rest from reference TRBV2 and TRBJ1-1): EPEVTQTPSHQVTQMGQEVILRCVPISNHLYFYWYRQILGQKVEFLVSFYNNEISEKSEIFDDQFSVERPDGSNFTLKIRSTKLEDSAMYFCASIRQQADTEAFFGQGTRLTVV.

The V gene is TRBV27, the J gene TRBJ2-7; tentatively, D is TRBD2 (7 bases). The CDR3 consists of 14 residues. Germline CDR1 MNHEY, CDR2 SMNVEV (reference sequence). V dropped 4 bases and J dropped 4 bases, with 14 bases sitting between them. CDR3 in amino acids: CASSSTGGRYEQYF. The DNA of the CDR3 is TGTGCCAGCAGTTCTACGGGGGGCCGGTACGAGCAGTACTTC.

There are a few counts of this clone. The chain couples TRBV4-1 to TRBJ2-7; 11 bases map to TRBD1. After removal of 3 bases from V and 6 bases from J, the junction contained 7 bases not matched to a gene. The germline gives CDR1 MGHRA, CDR2 YSYEKL. This CDR3 comprises 15 residues. The CDR3 DNA follows: TGCGCCAGCAGCCAGGGACAGGGGGATTGGGTCGAGCAGTACTTC. Encoded protein: CASSQGQGDWVEQYF.

J is TRBJ2-1 and V is TRBV4-3; TRBD2 aligns across 10 bases. From germline, CDR1 is LGHNA and CDR2 YSLEER. This CDR3 is 14 amino acids long. The V segment lost 5 bases and the J segment 6 bases; nucleotides outside the gene matches: 4. CDR3 nucleotide sequence: TGCGCCAGCAGCGCGGGACTAGCGATCAATGAGCAGTTCTTC. Its translation is CASSAGLAINEQFF.

The chain joins TRBV11-2 to TRBJ1-1; D unresolved. Per germline, CDR1 SGHAT and CDR2 FQNNGV. The germline V and J ends were trimmed by 1 base and 0 bases, with 18 bases remaining between them. This CDR3 has 18 amino acids. CDR3 residues: CASSLGSLAAPMNTEAFF. DNA for the CDR3: TGTGCCAGCAGCTTAGGCTCTTTGGCAGCGCCAATGAACACTGAAGCTTTCTTT.

The CDR3 coding sequence is TGCGCCAGCAGCCAAGATTACGGAACAGTCACTGAAGCTTTCTTT. Protein sequence: CASSQDYGTVTEAFF. J is TRBJ1-1 and V is TRBV4-3; D ambiguous. Germline CDR1 reads LGHNA; CDR2 reads YSLEER. Between the trimmed V and J ends, which lost 0 bases and 4 bases, there was a span of 12 bases. The CDR3 extends over 15 amino acids.

J is TRBJ2-6 and V is TRBV6-5, with TRBD1 matching 9 bases. The CDR3 has 13 residues. Germline V gene sequence: CDR1 MNHEY, CDR2 SVGAGI. The trim removed 2 bases at V and 10 bases at J, leaving 0 bases unmatched. CDR3 coding DNA: TGTGCCAGCAGTTACGGACAGGGGAACGTCCTGACTTTC. This translates into CASSYGQGNVLTF.

This rearrangement joins TRBV7-2 to TRBJ1-1, with D perhaps matching TRBD1 (5 bases). The CDR3 loop spans 13 amino acids. Per the germline V gene, CDR1 is SGHTA and CDR2 is FQGNSA. The germline V and J ends were trimmed by 1 base and 11 bases, with 14 bases remaining between them. CDR3 amino acids: CASSLGPGNRAFF. DNA for the CDR3: TGTGCCAGCAGCTTAGGGCCAGGGAATAGGGCTTTCTTT.

This rearrangement joins TRBV7-6 to TRBJ1-1; TRBD1 matches at 10 bases. CDR1 is SGHVS and CDR2 is FNYEAQ in the germline V gene. CDR3 length: 15 residues. Trimming took 5 bases from V and 11 from J; bases not matched to a gene: 14. The CDR3 protein is CASSPWTGGEARAFF. Here the CDR3 DNA reads TGTGCCAGCAGCCCGTGGACAGGGGGTGAGGCGCGTGCTTTCTTT.

The chain uses TRBV4-3 and TRBJ2-3; the D gene is possibly TRBD2 (7 bases). The V end was cut by 8 bases, the J end by 4 bases, with 19 bases between. This CDR3 spans 15 amino acids. CDR1 and CDR2 from the germline V gene are LGHNA and YSLEER. In nucleotides, the CDR3 is TGCGCCAGCCCGGAGACGGGGGGCGTGTCAGATACGCAGTATTTT. Translated, it gives CASPETGGVSDTQYF.

The chain uses TRBV13 and TRBJ1-4; tentative D call: TRBD1 (5 bases). There are 14 residues in the CDR3. Trimming removed 4 bases from V and 5 bases from J, with 11 bases in between. The V gene's germline CDR1 is PRHDT and CDR2 FYEKMQ (reference sequence). This chain's CDR3 is CASSSGFENEKLFF. Written as DNA, the CDR3 is TGTGCCAGCAGCTCAGGGTTCGAGAATGAAAAACTGTTTTTT.

This rearrangement joins TRBV5-1 to TRBJ2-1; 12 nucleotides agree with TRBD2. With V trimmed by 4 bases and J by 4 bases, 3 bases remained unmatched. The CDR3 sequence is 15 residues long. Germline loops: CDR1 SGHRS, CDR2 YFSETQ. DNA of the CDR3: TGCGCCAGCAGCCGTGGACTAGCGGGGTACAATGAGCAGTTCTTC. Translation gives CASSRGLAGYNEQFF.

This rearrangement joins TRBV30 to TRBJ2-7, with D maybe TRBD2 (5 bases). The CDR3 is made up of 11 amino acids. The germline CDR1 and CDR2 sequences are GTSNPN and SVGIG (reference sequence). V was trimmed by 4 bases and J by 9 bases, leaving 13 bases between them. CDR3 DNA: TGTGCCTGGATGAGAGAGGGCCGGCAGTACTTC. Translating gives CAWMREGRQYF.

V and J are TRBV7-2 and TRBJ1-5; no clear D. The V and J ends lost 1 base and 5 bases respectively, with 12 bases between them. CDR1 is SGHTA, CDR2 FQGNSA, per germline. The CDR3 runs to 15 residues. CDR3 nucleotide sequence: TGTGCCAGCAGCTTAGATCCGGGGAGGGATCAGCCCCAGCATTTT. The encoded protein is CASSLDPGRDQPQHF.

This clone was detected once. The rearrangement uses TRBV7-6 and TRBJ2-2; 8 bases are shared with TRBD2. The germline V gene encodes CDR1 SGHVS and CDR2 FNYEAQ. Germline trimming cut 0 bases from V and 5 bases from J; bases unmatched to any gene: 5. This CDR3 has 16 amino acids. Here the CDR3 DNA reads TGTGCCAGCAGCTTAGCTGGGCTAGCGGGTACCGGGGAGCTGTTTTTT. Amino acids: CASSLAGLAGTGELFF.

The genes are TRBV7-9 and TRBJ2-1, with 12 bases lining up with TRBD2. V lost 5 bases, J lost 12 bases, and 14 bases stayed unmatched. This CDR3 has 16 amino acids. Germline V gene sequence: CDR1 SEHNR, CDR2 FQNEAQ (reference sequence). In nucleotides, the CDR3 is TGTGCCAGCAGCCGAATAACCAGACTAGCGGGAGATAGGCAGTTCTTC. Protein product: CASSRITRLAGDRQFF. Combining the CDR3 with reference TRBV7-9 and TRBJ2-1 gives the whole variable domain DTGVSQNPRHKITKRGQNVTFRCDPISEHNRLYWYRQTLGQGPEFLTYFQNEAQLEKSRLLSDRFSAERPKGSFSTLEIQRTEQGDSAMYLCASSRITRLAGDRQFFGPGTRLTVL.

This sequence joins TRBV28 and TRBJ1-5, with 7 bases that match TRBD1. CDR1 is MDHEN and CDR2 is SYDVKM in the germline V gene. The CDR3 loop spans 15 amino acids. Trimming cost V 3 bases and J 6 bases; bases outside gene matches: 8. The CDR3 DNA is TGTGCCAGCAGTTTTGAACAGGGGATCCCTCAGCCCCAGCATTTT. The encoded protein is CASSFEQGIPQPQHF. The variable domain in full, with the rest retrieved from reference TRBV28 and TRBJ1-5, is DVKVTQSSRYLVKRTGEKVFLECVQDMDHENMFWYRQDPGLGLRLIYFSYDVKMKEKGDIPEGYSVSREKKERFSLILESASTNQTSMYLCASSFEQGIPQPQHFGDGTRLSIL.

CDR3 loop: CASSYWPGGLFF. The CDR3 DNA reads TGTGCCAGCAGTTACTGGCCCGGCGGACTGTTTTTT. V is TRBV6-6 and J is TRBJ1-4; D uncertain. The CDR3 loop spans 12 amino acids. The V gene lost 1 base and the J gene lost 13 bases, with 10 bases spanning the gap. Germline lookup yields CDR1 MNHNY and CDR2 SVGAGI (reference sequence).

The chain carries TRBV30 and TRBJ1-1, with 7 positions matching TRBD1. The germline CDR1 and CDR2 sequences are GTSNPN and SVGIG (reference sequence). J gave up 11 bases and V 1 base, and 4 bases lay outside the gene matches. CDR3 length equals 11 residues. CDR3 loop: CAWSEGAGAFF. Written as DNA, the CDR3 is TGTGCCTGGAGTGAGGGGGCTGGGGCTTTCTTT.

This chain connects TRBV5-1 to TRBJ1-4; D ambiguous. This CDR3 region has 14 residues. Germline assignment: CDR1 SGHRS and CDR2 YFSETQ. Deletions cut 1 base from V and 3 bases from J, with 7 bases between. CDR3 nucleotide sequence: TGCGCCAGCAGCTTGTTAGATCCTAATGAAAAACTGTTTTTT. Translating gives CASSLLDPNEKLFF.

This rearrangement joins TRBV2 to TRBJ1-5; perhaps TRBD1 as D (5 bases). Trimming stripped 6 bases from V and 2 bases from J, with 20 bases between. The germline V gene encodes CDR1 SNHLY and CDR2 FYNNEI. This CDR3 comprises 17 residues. The CDR3 nucleotides are TGTGCCAGCAGCAAAGAGAGCGGCTGGGGGGGCAATCAGCCCCAGCATTTT. It specifies CASSKESGWGGNQPQHF. Drawing the rest from reference TRBV2 and TRBJ1-5, the complete variable domain is EPEVTQTPSHQVTQMGQEVILRCVPISNHLYFYWYRQILGQKVEFLVSFYNNEISEKSEIFDDQFSVERPDGSNFTLKIRSTKLEDSAMYFCASSKESGWGGNQPQHFGDGTRLSIL.

This chain links TRBV18 with TRBJ1-2, with D unclear. CDR3 length: 14 amino acids. The ends were cut back, 6 bases at V and 1 base at J, with 12 bases in the middle. Germline assignment: CDR1 KGHSH and CDR2 LQKENI. This CDR3 is CASSPTSVNYGYTF. The CDR3 DNA follows: TGTGCCAGCTCCCCAACGTCGGTTAACTATGGCTACACCTTC.

This sequence joins TRBV2 and TRBJ2-2, with 7 positions matching TRBD1. Germline V lookup: CDR1 SNHLY, CDR2 FYNNEI. Germline trimming cut 7 bases from V and 1 base from J; bases unmatched to any gene: 3. The CDR3 consists of 14 residues. This CDR3 is CASTRQGNTGELFF. The CDR3, as DNA: TGTGCCAGCACTAGACAGGGGAACACCGGGGAGCTGTTTTTT.

The V call is TRBV10-3, the J call TRBJ2-1, with 8 bases fitting TRBD2. CDR1 and CDR2 from the germline V gene are ENHRY and SYGVKD. V lost 3 bases and J lost 1; bases outside the gene matches: 2. CDR3 length: 15 residues. CDR3 protein: CAISEGGRSYNEQFF. DNA of the CDR3: TGTGCCATCAGTGAAGGCGGGAGGTCCTACAATGAGCAGTTCTTC.

The CDR3 DNA follows: TGCGCCAGCAGCTTGGGGACTAGCGGGAGGCCGGGGAATGAGCAGTTCTTC. As protein: CASSLGTSGRPGNEQFF. The gene calls are TRBV5-1 and TRBJ2-1; TRBD2 agrees at 14 bases. Germline values: CDR1 SGHRS, CDR2 YFSETQ. V shed 0 bases, J shed 7 bases, and the junction held 6 bases outside the gene matches. The CDR3 length is 17 residues. The entire variable domain, with the rest obtained from reference TRBV5-1 and TRBJ2-1, is as follows: KAGVTQTPRYLIKTRGQQVTLSCSPISGHRSVSWYQQTPGQGLQFLFEYFSETQRNKGNFPGRFSGRQFSNSRSEMNVSTLELGDSALYLCASSLGTSGRPGNEQFFGPGTRLTVL.

V gene TRBV29-1 combines with J gene TRBJ2-7, with 11 positions matching TRBD2. The CDR3 length is 20 residues. Per the germline V gene, CDR1 is SQVTM and CDR2 is ANQGSEA. The V segment lost 1 base and the J segment 3 bases; nucleotides outside the gene matches: 20. As DNA, the CDR3 is TGCAGCGTTGAAGCCTATTCGGCCCAAATTCTAGCGGGAGGCCGCTACGAGCAGTACTTC. Its protein product is CSVEAYSAQILAGGRYEQYF.

This chain links TRBV6-1 with TRBJ2-7, with TRBD1 matching over 8 bases. The CDR3 extends over 16 amino acids. V lost 0 bases, J lost 2 bases, and 6 bases stayed unmatched. Germline V gene sequence: CDR1 MNHNS, CDR2 SASEGT. In DNA form, the CDR3 reads TGTGCCAGCAGTGAAGCGAGGGACAGGATCACCTACGAGCAGTACTTC. Its translation: CASSEARDRITYEQYF.

The V gene is TRBV6-5, the J gene TRBJ2-5; D remains ambiguous. The CDR3 has 14 amino acids. In germline, CDR1 is MNHEY, CDR2 SVGAGI. Trimming cost V 6 bases and J 8 bases, with 19 bases left between them. The CDR3 protein is CASRTSGTIFTQYF. The CDR3 nucleotides are TGTGCCAGCAGAACATCGGGTACTATCTTCACCCAGTACTTC.